The rows below give T cell receptor beta chains drawn from one sample of a study of radiotherapy plus CTLA-4 blockade in lung cancer. TCRdb keeps only in-frame clones here, not all; method: immunoSEQ multiplex PCR. The repertoire has approximately 77,000 clones, about 84% of them found once; the top ten carry approximately 0.73%. The source material was peripheral blood, sampled from a patient treated with radiotherapy plus ipilimumab. Receptors originate from a human donor with non-small cell lung cancer who had stable disease on radiotherapy plus ipilimumab. Both conserved end residues are part of each CDR3. The D gene is left open where the match is weak. Clone size is not always given. Where it is, it says once, few, many or a class for expanded clones.

CASSSRWDGQFF	TGTGCCAGCAGTTCCCGCTGGGACGGGCAGTTCTTC	12	-	TRBV28	TRBJ2-1	-
CASSVELGSGNTIYF	TGTGCCAGCAGCGTAGAGTTGGGCTCTGGAAACACCATATATTTT	15	-	TRBV9	TRBJ1-3	few
CASSAQGGSGANVLTF	TGTGCCAGCAGCGCGCAGGGGGGATCTGGGGCCAACGTCCTGACTTTC	16	-	TRBV2	TRBJ2-6	once
CAWSEGGRTQYF	TGTGCCTGGAGTGAGGGCGGGAGGACCCAGTACTTC	12	TRBD2	TRBV30	TRBJ2-5	-
CASSLHGTPQFF	TGTGCCAGCAGCTTACACGGGACACCGCAGTTCTTC	12	-	TRBV11-2	TRBJ2-1	-
CASGRSLNEKLFF	TGTGCCAGTGGCCGGTCTTTAAATGAAAAACTGTTTTTT	13	-	TRBV19	TRBJ1-4	few
CASSLSGRGYTF	TGTGCCAGCAGCCTTTCAGGGCGGGGCTACACCTTC	12	-	TRBV6-1	TRBJ1-2	-
CASSGDHRAAEQYF	TGTGCCAGCAGTGGGGACCACAGGGCAGCCGAGCAGTACTTC	14	-	TRBV2	TRBJ2-7	-
CASSELVYEQYF	TGTGCCAGCAGTGAACTAGTCTACGAGCAGTACTTC	12	-	TRBV2	TRBJ2-7	-
CASSQGGSSPIYNEQFF	TGCGCCAGCAGCCAGGGCGGGAGTAGTCCTATTTACAATGAGCAGTTCTTC	17	TRBD2	TRBV4-1	TRBJ2-1	-
CASSLFRASGNTIYF	TGTGCCAGCAGTTTATTCAGGGCGTCTGGAAACACCATATATTTT	15	-	TRBV28	TRBJ1-3	-
CASSPPGTRRTDTQYF	TGCGCCAGCAGCCCCCCCGGGACCCGACGCACAGATACGCAGTATTTT	16	-	TRBV10-2	TRBJ2-3	-
CASSPGQGRKPEAFF	TGTGCCAGCAGCCCCGGACAGGGACGGAAGCCTGAAGCTTTCTTT	15	TRBD1	TRBV5-5	TRBJ1-1	-
CASSQDSWTGEETQYF	TGTGCCAGCAGCCAAGATTCTTGGACAGGGGAAGAGACCCAGTACTTC	16	TRBD1	TRBV14	TRBJ2-5	-
CASSLGDRTYNSPLHF	TGTGCCAGCAGTTTAGGGGACAGAACCTATAATTCACCCCTCCACTTT	16	TRBD1	TRBV28	TRBJ1-6	-
CAIRATTEQGNEQFF	TGTGCCATCAGGGCAACAACCGAACAAGGGAATGAGCAGTTCTTC	15	-	TRBV10-3	TRBJ2-1	-
CASSKTGGYGYTF	TGTGCCAGCAGTAAAACAGGGGGTTATGGCTACACCTTC	13	TRBD1	TRBV6-1	TRBJ1-2	-
CATRPSGTSLTEQFF	TGTGCCACCAGGCCCTCGGGTACAAGCCTGACAGAGCAGTTCTTC	15	-	TRBV15	TRBJ2-1	-
CASSVRTGTHQPQHF	TGTGCCAGTAGTGTCAGGACAGGGACCCATCAGCCCCAGCATTTT	15	TRBD1	TRBV19	TRBJ1-5	few
CASSPPGGQGGSPLHF	TGTGCCAGCAGCCCTCCTGGGGGACAGGGGGGTTCACCCCTCCACTTT	16	TRBD1	TRBV9	TRBJ1-6	-
CAISRGINEKLFF	TGTGCCATCAGCCGGGGGATTAATGAAAAACTGTTTTTT	13	-	TRBV10-3	TRBJ1-4	-
CASSVTGLYEQYF	TGTGCCAGCAGCGTGACAGGGCTCTACGAGCAGTACTTC	13	TRBD1	TRBV5-6	TRBJ2-7	-
CASSLQGHGYTF	TGTGCCAGCAGTTTACAGGGGCATGGCTACACCTTC	12	-	TRBV28	TRBJ1-2	-
CASNRVGQPQHF	TGTGCCAGTAACAGGGTGGGGCAGCCCCAGCATTTT	12	-	TRBV19	TRBJ1-5	-
CASSLWAGQETQYF	TGTGCCAGCAGTTTATGGGCAGGGCAGGAGACCCAGTACTTC	14	-	TRBV27	TRBJ2-5	few
CAWSVTGTVNQPQHF	TGTGCCTGGAGTGTAACCGGGACAGTCAATCAGCCCCAGCATTTT	15	TRBD1	TRBV30	TRBJ1-5	-
CAILEDAAGELFF	TGTGCCATCCTCGAGGATGCGGCCGGGGAGCTGTTTTTT	13	-	TRBV10-3	TRBJ2-2	-
CASSLKGHSSYEQYF	TGTGCCAGCAGCTTGAAGGGGCACAGCTCCTACGAGCAGTACTTC	15	-	TRBV5-5	TRBJ2-7	-
CASSLIGTGKGYEQYF	TGTGCCAGCAGCCTAATAGGGACAGGGAAAGGCTACGAGCAGTACTTC	16	TRBD1	TRBV14	TRBJ2-7	-
CASSYGLANTEAFF	TGTGCCAGCAGTTATGGTCTGGCGAACACTGAAGCTTTCTTT	14	-	TRBV6-6	TRBJ1-1	once
CASSPGTGGLNEKLFF	TGTGCCAGCAGTCCGGGGACAGGGGGCCTTAATGAAAAACTGTTTTTT	16	TRBD1	TRBV28	TRBJ1-4	-
CASSSSTQGTGELFF	TGTGCCAGCAGCTCCTCCACACAGGGGACCGGGGAGCTGTTTTTT	15	TRBD1	TRBV7-3	TRBJ2-2	-
CASSGFLAGGEQYF	TGTGCCAGCAGCGGTTTTCTAGCGGGGGGCGAGCAGTACTTC	14	TRBD2	TRBV7-8	TRBJ2-7	-
CASTASGSGANVLTF	TGCGCCAGCACCGCCTCAGGGTCTGGGGCCAACGTCCTGACTTTC	15	-	TRBV5-1	TRBJ2-6	-
CASSNLNNEQFF	TGCGCCAGCAGCAATCTTAACAATGAGCAGTTCTTC	12	-	TRBV5-1	TRBJ2-1	-
CASRRGLGQETQYF	TGTGCCAGCAGGAGGGGGCTCGGGCAAGAGACCCAGTACTTC	14	TRBD1	TRBV7-6	TRBJ2-5	-
CASSLIGREKLFF	TGTGCCAGCAGCTTAATTGGGAGGGAAAAACTGTTTTTT	13	-	TRBV7-8	TRBJ1-4	-
CASRSLDPQETQYF	TGTGCCAGCAGGAGTCTAGACCCCCAAGAGACCCAGTACTTC	14	-	TRBV2	TRBJ2-5	-
CASSLGIYNEQFF	TGTGCCAGCAGCTTGGGCATCTACAATGAGCAGTTCTTC	13	-	TRBV5-4	TRBJ2-1	-
CASSELAGEVVGPNEQFF	TGTGCCAGCAGTGAACTAGCGGGAGAAGTAGTGGGCCCCAATGAGCAGTTCTTC	18	TRBD2	TRBV2	TRBJ2-1	-
CASSSRQGNDGELFF	TGCGCCAGCAGCTCCCGTCAGGGGAATGACGGGGAGCTGTTTTTT	15	-	TRBV5-1	TRBJ2-2	-
CAISAQGGKNYGYTF	TGTGCCATCAGTGCACAGGGAGGGAAAAACTATGGCTACACCTTC	15	-	TRBV10-3	TRBJ1-2	-
CASSPQTDTQYF	TGTGCCAGCTCACCACAAACAGATACGCAGTATTTT	12	-	TRBV18	TRBJ2-3	once
CASSLAVGINEQFF	TGTGCCAGCAGCTTGGCCGTAGGGATCAATGAGCAGTTCTTC	14	-	TRBV5-4	TRBJ2-1	-
CASSVDVGYQPQHF	TGTGCCAGCAGCGTAGATGTAGGATACCAGCCCCAGCATTTT	14	-	TRBV9	TRBJ1-5	-
CASSTTTGSSYEQYF	TGTGCCAGCAGTACCACTACAGGGAGCTCCTACGAGCAGTACTTC	15	-	TRBV28	TRBJ2-7	-
CASSLVPTANTEAFF	TGTGCCAGCAGCTTAGTCCCGACGGCGAACACTGAAGCTTTCTTT	15	-	TRBV7-3	TRBJ1-1	-
CTSSQLLAGVGETQYF	TGCACCAGCAGCCAGTTACTAGCGGGGGTCGGAGAGACCCAGTACTTC	16	-	TRBV1	TRBJ2-5	-
CASSGGLAGWDEQFF	TGTGCCAGCAGCGGGGGACTAGCGGGTTGGGATGAGCAGTTCTTC	15	TRBD2	TRBV5-4	TRBJ2-1	-
CASSYSATGLGNTIYF	TGTGCCAGCAGTTACTCGGCCACAGGGTTAGGAAACACCATATATTTT	16	-	TRBV6-6	TRBJ1-3	once
CASSLGGAGASYERYF	TGTGCCAGCAGCTTGGGGGGGGCGGGAGCATCCTACGAGCGGTACTTC	16	-	TRBV5-4	TRBJ2-7	-
CAWSQGIQPQHF	TGTGCCTGGTCACAGGGAATTCAGCCCCAGCATTTT	12	-	TRBV30	TRBJ1-5	-
CASSWDYSNTGELFF	TGTGCCAGCAGCTGGGACTACTCGAACACCGGGGAGCTGTTTTTT	15	TRBD2	TRBV5-5	TRBJ2-2	-